These 18 T cell receptor beta chains originate from one sample sequenced in a study of T cell responses to AZD1222 COVID-19 vaccine. Generated by immunoSEQ multiplex PCR, the TCRdb table keeps only in-frame clones and is missing some. The sample includes 170,000 or so clones, 90% seen only once; the top ten take approximately 1.6%. The sample in question was peripheral blood, obtained on day 0 of AZD1222 vaccination. These receptors were obtained from an adult in good health.

This clone was counted only a few times. The identical CDR3 is also encoded by other nucleotide sequences in the sample. The genes are TRBV7-9 and TRBJ1-2; 10 nucleotides match TRBD1. CDR1 and CDR2 from the germline V gene are SEHNR and FQNEAQ (reference sequence). J gave up 6 bases and V 0 bases, and 1 base lay outside the gene matches. The CDR3 is made up of 14 amino acids. The CDR3 DNA reads TGTGCCAGCAGCTTAGCGGGACAGGGGAATGGCTACACCTTC. Protein product: CASSLAGQGNGYTF.

V is TRBV2 and J is TRBJ1-5, with D uncertain. This CDR3 is 12 amino acids long. Trimming removed 6 bases from V and 9 bases from J, with 12 bases in between. Germline V CDR1 and CDR2: SNHLY, FYNNEI. The CDR3 protein is CASSIGVSPQHF. CDR3 DNA: TGTGCCAGCAGCATTGGTGTTTCGCCCCAGCATTTT.

The CDR3 bases are TGTGCCAGCAGACCAATGACAGGGCCAACTGAAAAACTGTTTTTT. Translated: CASRPMTGPTEKLFF. The chain couples TRBV2 to TRBJ1-4; TRBD1 agrees at 7 bases. After removal of 6 bases from V and 7 bases from J, the junction contained 11 bases not matched to a gene. The CDR3 has 15 amino acids. The germline CDR1 and CDR2 sequences are SNHLY and FYNNEI.

The V call is TRBV18, the J call TRBJ2-2; 7 bases are a match to TRBD1. The CDR3 spans 15 residues. V dropped 3 bases and J dropped 4; count of bases not matched to a gene: 5. Germline CDR1 is KGHSH and CDR2 is LQKENI. This chain's CDR3 is CASSPRQGGTGELFF. The CDR3 DNA is TGTGCCAGCTCACCCCGACAGGGTGGCACCGGGGAGCTGTTTTTT.

The V and J genes are TRBV19 and TRBJ2-7; D is uncertain. Trimming left V 2 bases short and J 6 bases short, with 20 bases between. The CDR3 extends over 16 amino acids. Germline values: CDR1 LNHDA, CDR2 SQIVND (reference sequence). The CDR3 DNA is TGTGCCAGTAGTATAAGCCTAACGGGCCTCAGGTTCGAGCAGTACTTC. Translated: CASSISLTGLRFEQYF.

The rearrangement uses TRBV19 and TRBJ1-2; D possibly corresponds to TRBD1 (5 bases). The CDR3 length is 11 residues. CDR1 is LNHDA and CDR2 is SQIVND in the germline V gene (reference sequence). The chain's CDR3 is CGAEGYYGYTF. In nucleotides, the CDR3 is TGTGGTGCGGAGGGGTACTATGGCTACACCTTC.

This rearrangement joins TRBV5-8 to TRBJ2-3; D is possibly TRBD1 (6 bases). V was shortened by 7 bases and J by 5 bases, with 8 bases between the two germline ends. The germline CDR1 and CDR2 sequences are SGHTS and YDEGEE. The CDR3 has 11 amino acids. CDR3 bases: TGTGCCAGCCTAGGGGGAGATACGCAGTATTTT. Translation: CASLGGDTQYF.

This chain connects TRBV30 to TRBJ2-2, with D perhaps TRBD1 (5 bases). Trimming left V 5 bases short and J 2 bases short, with 12 bases between. The CDR3 totals 14 residues. Germline CDR1 is GTSNPN and CDR2 is SVGIG (reference sequence). Here the CDR3 reads CAWAGHRNTGELFF. The CDR3 nucleotides read TGTGCCTGGGCCGGACACAGAAACACCGGGGAGCTGTTTTTT.

The chain links TRBV7-6 to TRBJ1-1; 8 nucleotides match TRBD1. Germline CDR1 SGHVS, CDR2 FNYEAQ. With V trimmed by 5 bases and J by 1 base, 6 bases remained unmatched. This CDR3 has 15 amino acids. The CDR3 loop is CASSLWTGPNTEAFF. The CDR3 bases are TGTGCCAGCAGCCTATGGACAGGGCCGAACACTGAAGCTTTCTTT.

The chain is built from TRBV3-1 (or the pseudogene TRBV3-2) and TRBJ1-1; the D gene is possibly TRBD1 (5 bases). The germline V and J ends were trimmed by 4 bases and 0 bases, with 15 bases remaining between them. The CDR3 length is 16 residues. Germline lookup yields CDR1 LGHDT and CDR2 YNNKEL (reference sequence). The CDR3 here is CASSRTRQGVNTEAFF. The CDR3 DNA is TGTGCCAGCAGCCGAACTCGCCAGGGAGTGAACACTGAAGCTTTCTTT.

The rearrangement joins TRBV6-5 to TRBJ1-6, with a possible D match to TRBD1 (5 bases). CDR1 is MNHEY, CDR2 SVGAGI, per germline. Trimming stripped 7 bases from V and 6 bases from J, with 16 bases between. CDR3 size: 15 residues. CDR3 nucleotide sequence: TGTGCCAGCACCCCTACGCTGGGGGGTAATTCACCCCTCCACTTT. Its protein product is CASTPTLGGNSPLHF.

The chain uses TRBV28 and TRBJ1-1; no clear D. The germline V gene has CDR1 MDHEN and CDR2 SYDVKM. The ends were cut back, 2 bases at V and 5 bases at J, with 6 bases in the middle. CDR3 length: 12 amino acids. The CDR3 DNA is TGTGCCAGCAGTTTACAAGAGACTGAAGCTTTCTTT. Protein: CASSLQETEAFF.

V gene TRBV19 combines with J gene TRBJ1-3, with D unclear. CDR3 size: 12 residues. Germline CDR1 LNHDA, CDR2 SQIVND (reference sequence). The germline V and J ends were trimmed by 9 bases and 0 bases, with 6 bases remaining between them. The CDR3 coding sequence is TGTGCCAGCCGTTTCTCTGGAAACACCATATATTTT. Encoded protein: CASRFSGNTIYF.

This chain joins TRBV7-2 and TRBJ2-1; TRBD2 aligns across 8 bases. With 1 base clipped from V and 6 bases from J, the junction kept 5 bases outside the gene matches. The CDR3 sequence is 15 residues long. Germline CDR1 is SGHTA and CDR2 is FQGNSA. CDR3: CASSLVGGAPNEQFF. In DNA form, the CDR3 reads TGTGCCAGCAGCTTAGTCGGGGGGGCCCCCAATGAGCAGTTCTTC.

The chain uses TRBV7-8 and TRBJ1-1, with unresolved D. CDR1 and CDR2 from the germline V gene are SGHVS and FQNEAQ. CDR3 length equals 15 residues. V lost 5 bases and J lost 0, with 13 bases in between. The CDR3 here is CASSELQPLNTEAFF. In nucleotides, the CDR3 is TGTGCCAGCAGCGAACTCCAGCCTCTGAACACTGAAGCTTTCTTT.

The chain has TRBV6-5 and TRBJ2-7; TRBD2 matches 9 bases. Germline CDR1 MNHEY, CDR2 SVGAGI. This CDR3 is 15 amino acids long. V dropped 4 bases and J dropped 3; count of bases not matched to a gene: 7. The CDR3, as DNA: TGTGCCAGCAGTTCAATAGCGGGGGCGTACTACGAGCAGTACTTC. This translates into CASSSIAGAYYEQYF.

The rearrangement uses TRBV5-1 and TRBJ2-7, with 11 bases matching TRBD1. The CDR3 loop spans 17 amino acids. From germline, CDR1 is SGHRS and CDR2 YFSETQ. J gave up 4 bases and V 0 bases, and 9 bases lay outside the gene matches. The CDR3 coding sequence is TGCGCCAGCAGCTTGGGAGCCGGGGACAGGGGGAAGTACGAGCAGTACTTC. Translating it yields CASSLGAGDRGKYEQYF.

The V and J genes are TRBV24-1 and TRBJ2-1, with 7 positions matching TRBD1. The germline gives CDR1 KGHDR, CDR2 SFDVKD. The CDR3 contains 13 residues. The V and J ends lost 3 bases and 7 bases, in that order; junction bases with no gene match: 2. CDR3 nucleotide sequence: TGTGCCACCAGTGATCGACAGGGAAATGAGCAGTTCTTC. Its protein product is CATSDRQGNEQFF.